This entry concerns a single T cell receptor (beta chain). Per germline, CDR1 SGDLS and CDR2 YYNGEE. The germline V and J ends were trimmed by 4 bases and 1 base, with 14 bases remaining between them. This CDR3 is 15 amino acids long. Generated by immunoSEQ multiplex PCR, the TCRdb table keeps only in-frame clones and is missing some. Counted here are under 70,000 clones, roughly 90% occurring once; the ten biggest clones make up 0.64%. The record originates from a study of T cell changes during pregnancy in multiple sclerosis. The TCR originated in a female donor with multiple sclerosis, enrolled in a pregnancy study. The source was CD4+ T cells from peripheral blood mononuclear cells, collected after pregnancy. The chain employs TRBV9 and TRBJ2-5; D possibly corresponds to TRBD1 (5 bases). CDR3 residues: CASSTGVSLQETQYF. CDR3 nucleotide sequence: TGTGCCAGCAGCACAGGTGTCAGCCTCCAAGAGACCCAGTACTTC.